The clone carrying this T cell receptor beta chain occurred a few times. Its specificity is unknown. The data originate from a study of beta chain features in type 1 diabetes. Overall study: What patients shared with healthy donors was a similar profile of age, gender and cell yields.

Trimming stripped 8 bases from V and 3 bases from J, with 11 bases between. The CDR3 is 12 residues long. Germline CDR1 reads SNHLY; CDR2 reads FYNNEI. Study-level points and caveats: Shorter TCRB CDR3s, moderately but significantly so, were found in Type 1 diabetes patients in all four CD4+ subsets.

As every portion of the isolated RNA was reverse transcribed, the sequencing read expressed TCRB transcripts. Each sample of naive, central memory or regulatory T cells had, on average, about 3.57 million reads. Profiling relied on immunoSEQ multiplex PCR, and the TCRdb table lists in-frame clones only, not all of them. The sample lists 400,000 to 500,000 clones; around 14% were seen once. The chain couples TRBV2 to TRBJ2-7; D is uncertain. Sequenced sample: naive CD4+ T cells from blood. This receptor was obtained from a man aged 25 to 40 in good health. The CDR3 spells CASGPTSYEQYV. In nucleotides, the CDR3 is TGTGCCAGCGGACCTACGAGCTACGAGCAGTACGTC.